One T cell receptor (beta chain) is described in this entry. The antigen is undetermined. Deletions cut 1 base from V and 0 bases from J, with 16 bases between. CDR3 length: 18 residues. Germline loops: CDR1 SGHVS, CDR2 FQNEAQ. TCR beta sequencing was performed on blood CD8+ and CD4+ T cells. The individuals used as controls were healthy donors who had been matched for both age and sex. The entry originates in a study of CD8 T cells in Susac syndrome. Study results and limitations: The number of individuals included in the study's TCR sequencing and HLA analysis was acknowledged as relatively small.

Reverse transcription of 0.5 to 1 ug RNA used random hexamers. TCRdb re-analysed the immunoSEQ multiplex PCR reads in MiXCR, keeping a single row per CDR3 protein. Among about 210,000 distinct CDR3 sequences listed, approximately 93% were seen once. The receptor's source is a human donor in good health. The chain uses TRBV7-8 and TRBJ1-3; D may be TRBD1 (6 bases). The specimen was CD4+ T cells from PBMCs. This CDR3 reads CASSLGGRQASSGNTIYF. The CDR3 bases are TGTGCCAGCAGCTTAGGGGGGCGGCAGGCGAGCTCTGGAAACACCATATATTTT.